The subject of this entry is one T cell receptor beta chain. Trimming cost V 3 bases and J 2 bases; bases outside gene matches: 6. This CDR3 is 15 amino acids long. The V gene's germline CDR1 is LNHDA and CDR2 SQIVND (reference sequence). The study profiled TCR beta VDJ and CDR3 using genomic DNA as template. TCRdb processed the reads anew with MiXCR; each CDR3 protein has one entry. The sample shows 200,000 or so distinct CDR3 sequences, roughly half of them seen only once. The patients chosen for sequencing had shown expansion of CD8+CD57+ cells (detected by flow cytometry). The data were obtained in a study of CD8+CD57+ T cells in acquired aplastic anemia.

The source is a human donor with aplastic anemia. The sample taken for sequencing was sorted CD4+, CD8+, or CD8+CD57+ T cells (not recorded which) from PBMCs. The J gene is TRBJ2-5, the V gene TRBV19; 7 bases match TRBD2. The DNA of the CDR3 is TGTGCCAGTAGTATCCAACTAGCGCCGCAAGAGACCCAGTACTTC. Amino acids: CASSIQLAPQETQYF.